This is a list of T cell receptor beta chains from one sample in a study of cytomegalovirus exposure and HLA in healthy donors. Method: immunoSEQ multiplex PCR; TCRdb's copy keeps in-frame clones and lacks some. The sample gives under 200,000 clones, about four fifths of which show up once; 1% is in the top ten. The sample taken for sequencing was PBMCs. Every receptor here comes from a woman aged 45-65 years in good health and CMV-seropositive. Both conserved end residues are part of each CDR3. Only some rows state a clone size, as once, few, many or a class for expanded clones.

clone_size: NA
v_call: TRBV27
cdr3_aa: CASSLDRRQETQYF

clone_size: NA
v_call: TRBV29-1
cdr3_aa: CSAKGGSGRTVYEQYF

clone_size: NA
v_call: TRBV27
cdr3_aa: CASSFLGRQVYNEQFF

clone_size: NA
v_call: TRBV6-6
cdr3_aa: CASNQGLETQYF

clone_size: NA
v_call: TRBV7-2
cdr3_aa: CASSLELAGNEQFF

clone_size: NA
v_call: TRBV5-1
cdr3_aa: CASSLVLSTVSGNTIYF

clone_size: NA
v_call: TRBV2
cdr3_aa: CASSEAPPRGGQPQHF

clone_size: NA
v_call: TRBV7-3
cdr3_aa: CASAVGANTEAFF

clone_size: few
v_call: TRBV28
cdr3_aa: CASSSITGLAEDNEQFF

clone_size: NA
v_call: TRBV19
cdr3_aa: CASSSLEGSDTQYF

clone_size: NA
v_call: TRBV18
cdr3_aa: CASSPPGVGDGEQYF

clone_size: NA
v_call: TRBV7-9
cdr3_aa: CASSPRDRVRGGETQYF

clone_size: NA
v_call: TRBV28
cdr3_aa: CASSFGRGDYGHTF

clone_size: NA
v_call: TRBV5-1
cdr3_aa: CASRAPGQLNEKLFF

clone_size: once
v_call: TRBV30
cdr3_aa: CASPAGLGNEQYF

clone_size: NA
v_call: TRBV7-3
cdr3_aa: CSSSLTSEEYNEQFF

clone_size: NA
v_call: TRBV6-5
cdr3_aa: CASSAGVGQAFF

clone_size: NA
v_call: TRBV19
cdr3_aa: CASSIGGTPTEQYF

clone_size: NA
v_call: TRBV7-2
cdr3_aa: CASSSITGEETQYF

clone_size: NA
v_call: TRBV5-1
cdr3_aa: CASGPPGHSTDTQYF

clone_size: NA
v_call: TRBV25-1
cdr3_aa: CASSLQGQGEGEAFF

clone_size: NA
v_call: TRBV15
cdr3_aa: CATSRGGGLPGEQYF

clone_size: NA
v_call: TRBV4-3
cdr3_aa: CASSQNRAYYGYTF

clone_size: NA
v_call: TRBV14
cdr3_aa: CASSRDSNTEAFF

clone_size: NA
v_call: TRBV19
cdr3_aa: CASIGSGGVLHNEQFF

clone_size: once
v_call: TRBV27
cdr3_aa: CASSKGLAGVRWSGTQYF

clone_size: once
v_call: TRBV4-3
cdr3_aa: CASSQAAGGGNTIYF

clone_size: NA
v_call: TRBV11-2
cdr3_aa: CASSPRGTSPNYGYTF

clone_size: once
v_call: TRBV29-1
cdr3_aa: CSAGPGQGNRGYTF

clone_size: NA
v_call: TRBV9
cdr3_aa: CASSPGGGLAGGPNTGELFF

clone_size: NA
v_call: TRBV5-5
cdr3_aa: CASSSRTSISHNEQFF

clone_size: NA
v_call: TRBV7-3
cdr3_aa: CASSSRQGDYEQYF

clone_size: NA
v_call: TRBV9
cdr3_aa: CASSVGNRGNEKLFF

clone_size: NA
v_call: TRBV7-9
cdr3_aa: CASSSWGPTDTQYF

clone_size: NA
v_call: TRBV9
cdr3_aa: CASSGGQGVGYTF

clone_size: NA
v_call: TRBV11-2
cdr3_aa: CASSLRPGTLSEQYF

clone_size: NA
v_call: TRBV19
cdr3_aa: CASSIARVGREQYF

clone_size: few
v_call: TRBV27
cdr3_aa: CATTDRVGRGYGYTF

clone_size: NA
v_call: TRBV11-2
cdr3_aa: CASSLDTGGHEKLFF

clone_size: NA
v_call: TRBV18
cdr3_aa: CASSTMTPRVQPQHF